This TCR beta chain was sequenced during a study of post-analysis software for immune sequencing data. Unique-molecular-identifier-tagged TCR beta cDNA libraries were used. The authors obtained 500,000 or so cDNA molecules from roughly 1.1 to 9.2 million T cells. TCRdb recomputed calls from the PCR reads with MiXCR, one row per CDR3 protein. Among about 760,000 distinct CDR3 sequences, just under 30% were seen once, and the ten largest hold around 0.6%. As to this clonotype: What it binds is unknown.

General observations from the study: Relative to controls, patients with multiple sclerosis showed significantly lower normalized Chao1 diversity. In patients, a few TRBV segments were more frequent than in controls, with TRBV5-6, TRBV5-1 and TRBV20-1 among them. Samples sharing a preparation batch grouped tightly together when assessed by F measure.

Germline-derived CDR1 and CDR2 are MNHEY and SVGAGI. The CDR3 is 16 amino acids. The V gene lost 2 bases and the J gene lost 7 bases, with 17 bases spanning the gap. Material for sequencing was blood. J is TRBJ2-2 and V is TRBV6-5; D may be TRBD1 or TRBD2 (5 bases each). The TCR originated in a girl between 10 and 17 years old with multiple sclerosis. The CDR3 nucleotides are TGTGCCAGCAGTTACACCCTCGGGACGGTCGGCGGGGAGCTGTTTTTT. The encoded protein is CASSYTLGTVGGELFF.